The clone carrying this TCR beta chain showed up just once. Antigen: not known. These data originate in a study of OX40 agonist ivuxolimab in advanced cancers. Study at large: At doses from 0.01 to 10 mg/kg, patients were given intravenous ivuxolimab every 2 weeks.

Germline V CDR1 and CDR2: MNHNY, SVGAGI (reference sequence). V was clipped by 5 bases and J by 7 bases; unmatched bases: 4. CDR3 length: 12 residues. Notes on the study in general: Expanded peripheral T-cell antigen specificity went undetermined. Among the lowest peripheral clonal expansion occurred in 0.1-3.0 mg/kg partial responders. In the 0.1 to 3.0 mg/kg range, CD4+ and CD8+ blood T cells had expanded clonally by week 6.

The repertoire was sequenced with immunoSEQ multiplex PCR; TCRdb's copy has only in-frame clones and lacks some. The sample includes over 75,000 clones, approximately 91% of them seen just once. The source of this sequence is an adult with an advanced solid tumor such as melanoma, head and neck, liver or kidney cancer. The rearrangement links TRBV6-6 to TRBJ1-1; TRBD1 matches 7 bases. The material sequenced was CD4+ or CD8+ T cells sorted from blood, taken in a trial of the OX40 agonist ivuxolimab. In DNA form, the CDR3 reads TGTGCCAGCAGTGGACAGGATCTTGAAGCTTTCTTT. This gives the protein CASSGQDLEAFF.